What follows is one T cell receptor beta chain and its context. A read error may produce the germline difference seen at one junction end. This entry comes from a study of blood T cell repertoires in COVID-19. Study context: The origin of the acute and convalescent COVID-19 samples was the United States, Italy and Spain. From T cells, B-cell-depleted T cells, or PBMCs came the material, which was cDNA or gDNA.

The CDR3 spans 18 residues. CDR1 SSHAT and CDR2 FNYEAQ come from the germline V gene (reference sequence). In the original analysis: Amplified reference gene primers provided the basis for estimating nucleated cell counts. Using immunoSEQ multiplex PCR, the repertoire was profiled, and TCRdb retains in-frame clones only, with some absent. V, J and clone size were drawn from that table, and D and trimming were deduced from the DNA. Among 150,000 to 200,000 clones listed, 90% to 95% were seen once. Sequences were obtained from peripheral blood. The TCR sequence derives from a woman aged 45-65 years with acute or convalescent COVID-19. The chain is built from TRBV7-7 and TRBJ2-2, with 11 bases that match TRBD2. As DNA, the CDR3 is TGTGCTAGCAGCTCTGGACTAGCGGGTTACGCGAACACCGGGGAGCTGTTTTTT. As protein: CASSSGLAGYANTGELFF.